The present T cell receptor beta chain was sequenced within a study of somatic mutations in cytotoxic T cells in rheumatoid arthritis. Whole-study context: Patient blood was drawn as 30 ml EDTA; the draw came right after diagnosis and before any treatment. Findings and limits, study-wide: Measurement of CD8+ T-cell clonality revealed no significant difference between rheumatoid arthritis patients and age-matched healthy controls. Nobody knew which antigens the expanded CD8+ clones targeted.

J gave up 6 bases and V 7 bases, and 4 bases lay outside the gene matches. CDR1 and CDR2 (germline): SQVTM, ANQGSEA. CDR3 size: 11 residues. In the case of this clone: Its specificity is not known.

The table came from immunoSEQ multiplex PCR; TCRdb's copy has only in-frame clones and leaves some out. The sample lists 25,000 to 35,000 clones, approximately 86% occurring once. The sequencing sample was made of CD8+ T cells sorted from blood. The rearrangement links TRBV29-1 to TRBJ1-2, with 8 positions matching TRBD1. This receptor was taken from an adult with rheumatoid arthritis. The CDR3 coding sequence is TGCAGCGCTATGACAGGGGATGGCTACACCTTC. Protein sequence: CSAMTGDGYTF. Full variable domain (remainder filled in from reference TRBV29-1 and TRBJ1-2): SAVISQKPSRDICQRGTSLTIQCQVDSQVTMMFWYRQQPGQSLTLIATANQGSEATYESGFVIDKFPISRPNLTFSTLTVSNMSPEDSSIYLCSAMTGDGYTFGSGTRLTVV.